The next 20 T cell receptor beta chains were all read from a single sample in a study of T cells in localized non-small cell lung cancer. Profiling relied on immunoSEQ multiplex PCR, and the TCRdb table lists in-frame clones only, not all of them. The sample has about 36,000 clones, around nine tenths seen once. This material consisted of peripheral blood, taken before any cancer treatment. These receptors were collected from a woman between 35 and 75 years old with stage I lung adenocarcinoma.

This chain links TRBV28 with TRBJ1-5, with TRBD1 matching over 9 bases. V lost 6 bases to trimming and J lost 0 bases; unmatched junction nucleotides: 3. Germline V lookup: CDR1 MDHEN, CDR2 SYDVKM. This CDR3 contains 15 residues. CDR3 sequence (DNA): TGTGCCAGCAGGAAGACAGGGGGTAGCAATCAGCCCCAGCATTTT. Protein: CASRKTGGSNQPQHF.

This chain's CDR3 is CASSLGTGAVGSPLHF. The DNA for the CDR3 is TGTGCCAGCAGCTTAGGGACAGGGGCTGTAGGATCACCCCTCCACTTT. The gene calls are TRBV5-6 and TRBJ1-6; TRBD1 agrees at 10 bases. Trimming took 2 bases from V and 10 from J; bases not matched to a gene: 9. Germline V CDR1 and CDR2: SGHDT, YYEEEE. The CDR3 runs 16 residues.

J is TRBJ2-3 and V is TRBV5-1, with 10 nucleotides matching TRBD2. The CDR3 contains 16 residues. The germline CDR1 and CDR2 sequences are SGHRS and YFSETQ. V lost 0 bases to trimming and J lost 4 bases; unmatched junction nucleotides: 5. The CDR3 DNA reads as TGCGCCAGCAGCTTGGAACCAGCGGGGGGGTCAGATACGCAGTATTTT. Translated: CASSLEPAGGSDTQYF.

The genes are TRBV5-6 and TRBJ2-5; 12 nucleotides align to TRBD1. Germline trimming cut 4 bases from V and 7 bases from J; bases unmatched to any gene: 5. This CDR3 region has 14 residues. The germline V gene has CDR1 SGHDT and CDR2 YYEEEE. CDR3 nucleotide sequence: TGTGCCAGCAGCATGGGACAGGGGGCAGGGACCCAGTACTTC. Translated: CASSMGQGAGTQYF.

The V gene is TRBV28, the J gene TRBJ2-4; 10 nucleotides line up with TRBD2. The CDR3 loop spans 14 amino acids. The J segment lost 6 bases and the V segment lost 3 bases, leaving 2 bases of the junction unmatched. Germline CDR1 MDHEN, CDR2 SYDVKM. CDR3 loop: CASSLPSGGNIQYF. DNA of the CDR3: TGTGCCAGCAGTTTGCCTAGCGGGGGAAACATTCAGTACTTC. The complete variable domain, with remaining parts taken from reference TRBV28 and TRBJ2-4, reads DVKVTQSSRYLVKRTGEKVFLECVQDMDHENMFWYRQDPGLGLRLIYFSYDVKMKEKGDIPEGYSVSREKKERFSLILESASTNQTSMYLCASSLPSGGNIQYFGAGTRLSVL.

The chain links TRBV5-5 to TRBJ2-2, with 7 bases aligning to TRBD1. This CDR3 has 13 residues. Looked up from germline, CDR1 is SGHKS and CDR2 is YYEKEE (reference sequence). With 5 bases clipped from V and 7 bases from J, the junction kept 5 bases outside the gene matches. The CDR3 spells CASRTGSFGELFF. CDR3 sequence (DNA): TGTGCCAGCAGGACAGGGTCCTTCGGGGAGCTGTTTTTT.

The V call is TRBV19, the J call TRBJ1-5, with 10 bases matching TRBD1. V was pared by 8 bases and J by 1 base, with 8 bases of the junction left unmatched. The CDR3 loop spans 16 amino acids. Germline V gene lookup returns CDR1 LNHDA and CDR2 SQIVND (reference sequence). CDR3 nucleotide sequence: TGTGCCAGTGAGGACAGGGGGGACGGGAGCAATCAGCCCCAGCATTTT. Its translation: CASEDRGDGSNQPQHF.

V and J are TRBV5-6 and TRBJ2-3; 12 bases align to TRBD2. Losses at the gene ends were 0 bases for V and 10 bases for J; bases not matched to a gene: 12. There are 17 residues in the CDR3. Germline V gene sequence: CDR1 SGHDT, CDR2 YYEEEE. CDR3: CASSLGGFGLAGLSQYF. The CDR3 bases are TGTGCCAGCAGCTTGGGGGGTTTTGGACTAGCGGGGCTTTCGCAGTATTTT. Full variable domain (outside the CDR3, taken from reference TRBV5-6 and TRBJ2-3): DAGVTQSPTHLIKTRGQQVTLRCSPKSGHDTVSWYQQALGQGPQFIFQYYEEEERQRGNFPDRFSGHQFPNYSSELNVNALLLGDSALYLCASSLGGFGLAGLSQYFGPGTRLTVL.

The chain recombines TRBV28 with TRBJ1-1; D gene unclear. The V end was cut by 7 bases, the J end by 3 bases, with 9 bases between. The CDR3 consists of 12 residues. The germline V gene has CDR1 MDHEN and CDR2 SYDVKM. CDR3 DNA: TGTGCCAGCACTGACGGGTACACTGAAGCTTTCTTT. This sequence encodes CASTDGYTEAFF.

The V gene is TRBV5-1, the J gene TRBJ1-1; no reliable D call. The CDR3 has 13 amino acids. Deletions cut 6 bases from V and 4 bases from J, with 13 bases between. Germline CDR1 reads SGHRS; CDR2 reads YFSETQ. The CDR3 DNA is TGCGCCAGCACCTCATTTTTGGGCACTGAAGCTTTCTTT. It encodes CASTSFLGTEAFF.

This sequence joins TRBV6-5 and TRBJ1-4, with 8 bases aligning to TRBD1. From germline, CDR1 is MNHEY and CDR2 SVGAGI. J lost 8 bases, V lost 7 bases, and 9 bases had no gene match. The CDR3 is 14 amino acids. CDR3 region: CASKQTGVREKLFF. The CDR3 DNA sequence: TGTGCCAGCAAACAGACAGGGGTGAGGGAAAAACTGTTTTTT.

CDR3 residues: CASTRQNNSPLHF. Here the CDR3 DNA reads TGTGCCAGCACTCGGCAGAATAATTCACCCCTCCACTTT. The chain carries TRBV28 and TRBJ1-6; no definite D call. Trimming left V 7 bases short and J 5 bases short, with 9 bases between. This CDR3 has 13 amino acids. The germline V gene has CDR1 MDHEN and CDR2 SYDVKM.

The chain links TRBV14 to TRBJ2-5; weak D call: TRBD2 (6 bases). The ends were cut back, 0 bases at V and 4 bases at J, with 15 bases in the middle. The CDR3 has 16 amino acids. Germline CDR1 SGHDN, CDR2 FVKESK. The CDR3 is CASSQDLYGGRETQYF. The CDR3 region has the DNA TGTGCCAGCAGCCAAGATTTATACGGGGGACGAGAGACCCAGTACTTC.

The chain employs TRBV30 and TRBJ1-5; 8 bases match TRBD1. This CDR3 contains 16 residues. Unmatched junction bases numbered 9, after V lost 1 base and J lost 4 bases. Germline CDR1 and CDR2: GTSNPN and SVGIG (reference sequence). The CDR3, as DNA: TGTGCCTGGAGTGATTACAGGGGGATTCGAAATCAGCCCCAGCATTTT. It encodes CAWSDYRGIRNQPQHF.

V usage is TRBV6-5 and J usage is TRBJ2-7; possible D gene TRBD1, 5 bases. Germline CDR1 MNHEY, CDR2 SVGAGI. This CDR3 is built from 13 residues. Trimming removed 5 bases at V and 5 bases at J, with 13 bases between. DNA of the CDR3: TGTGCCAGCAGTCCTCAGGGCTCTAACGAGCAGTACTTC. Translating gives CASSPQGSNEQYF.

The chain is built from TRBV19 and TRBJ2-7; 7 bases are a match to TRBD1. Germline-derived CDR1 and CDR2 are LNHDA and SQIVND (reference sequence). The ends lost 4 bases at V and 6 bases at J; junction bases unmatched: 6. The CDR3 loop spans 13 amino acids. The DNA of the CDR3 is TGTGCCAGTAGTACGACTCCAGGGGGCGAGCAGTACTTC. This gives the protein CASSTTPGGEQYF.

The V and J genes are TRBV5-1 and TRBJ1-2; 8 nucleotides agree with TRBD1. The germline gives CDR1 SGHRS, CDR2 YFSETQ. The junction had 4 bases not matched to a gene; V was cut back by 5 bases and J by 7 bases. The CDR3 spans 12 residues. The CDR3 loop reads CASRDRAIGYTF. For the CDR3, the DNA is TGCGCCAGCAGGGACAGGGCGATTGGCTACACCTTC.

The chain carries TRBV5-8 and TRBJ2-7; TRBD1 is a possible D gene (6 bases). CDR3 length: 12 amino acids. Trimming took off 6 bases at V and 6 bases at J, with 13 bases between the two ends. The germline CDR1 and CDR2 sequences are SGHTS and YDEGEE. As DNA, the CDR3 is TGTGCCAGCAACAGGGACCCGGGCGAGCAGTACTTC. It yields the protein CASNRDPGEQYF.

This sequence joins TRBV5-1 and TRBJ2-1; no clear D gene. Deletions cut 4 bases from V and 6 bases from J, with 11 bases between. The CDR3 loop spans 13 amino acids. The germline V gene has CDR1 SGHRS and CDR2 YFSETQ. The CDR3 reads CASSVPESNEQFF. The DNA for the CDR3 is TGCGCCAGCAGCGTACCAGAAAGCAATGAGCAGTTCTTC.

CDR3 DNA sequence: TGTGCCAGCAGCCTGACCCCCAGCACAGATACGCAGTATTTT. Its translation is CASSLTPSTDTQYF. V usage is TRBV5-3 and J usage is TRBJ2-3; D remains unclear. TRBV5-3 is treated as an ORF (open reading frame) with a function not yet certain. Trimming took off 8 bases at V and 0 bases at J, with 13 bases between the two ends. CDR3 size: 14 residues.